These 13 T cell receptor beta chains came from one sample sequenced in a study of read filtering for tumor transcriptome and immune sequencing. Molecular barcoded adaptors covering alpha/delta and beta/gamma chains were used on approximately 400 ng RNA. TCRdb independently ran MiXCR on the reads; one entry per CDR3 protein. Among some 24,000 distinct CDR3 sequences listed, approximately 23% were seen once. Specimen: a population of CD138-negative cells sorted from bone marrow. The receptors here all came from a donor at least 40 years old with multiple myeloma.

For this clonotype: A much larger clone differs by one base, so this may be a read error. J is TRBJ1-4 and V is TRBV2; D possibly corresponds to TRBD1 (5 bases). Trimming cost V 10 bases and J 11 bases, with 23 bases left between them. The CDR3 consists of 14 residues. Germline CDR1 and CDR2: SNHLY and FYNNEI. The CDR3 sequence: CATVRDLLMRKLFF. CDR3 nucleotide sequence: TGTGCCACCGTAAGGGACCTATTAATGAGGAAACTGTTTTTT.

This clonotype was detected ten times or more. The rearrangement links TRBV7-2 to TRBJ1-2, with TRBD1 matching 12 bases. The CDR3 runs to 16 residues. J was trimmed by 7 bases and V by 0 bases; bases with no gene match: 6. Germline CDR1 is SGHTA and CDR2 is FQGNSA. The CDR3 sequence: CASSLASGTGGSGYTF. In nucleotides, the CDR3 is TGTGCCAGCAGCTTAGCCTCCGGGACAGGGGGCAGTGGCTACACCTTC.

This clonotype was counted between two and nine times. The chain couples TRBV4-1 to TRBJ1-5, with 7 bases matching TRBD1. The ends lost 1 base at V and 9 bases at J; junction bases unmatched: 3. CDR3 length: 13 residues. Looked up from germline, CDR1 is MGHRA and CDR2 is YSYEKL. CDR3 protein: CASSQGQGWPQHF. CDR3 DNA sequence: TGCGCCAGCAGCCAAGGACAGGGTTGGCCCCAGCATTTT.

The table lists this clonotype with many counts. This chain links TRBV29-1 with TRBJ2-6; D is unclear. Trimming left V 4 bases short and J 0 bases short, with 10 bases between. There are 15 residues in the CDR3. The germline CDR1 and CDR2 sequences are SQVTM and ANQGSEA. This CDR3 reads CSVGDTRSGANVLTF. The CDR3 nucleotides read TGCAGCGTTGGAGACACGCGCTCTGGGGCCAACGTCCTGACTTTC.

To note about this clonotype: A read error is possible here, since a much larger clone lies one base away. The chain joins TRBV28 to TRBJ1-1; D is uncertain. The CDR3 covers 13 residues. Germline CDR1 MDHEN, CDR2 SYDVKM. The CDR3 here is CAGSLTPYTEAFF. CDR3 coding DNA: TGTGCCGGCAGTTTGACACCCTACACTGAAGCTTTCTTT.

This clonotype has ten or more counts. V gene TRBV19 combines with J gene TRBJ2-2; tentative D call: TRBD1 (6 bases). The CDR3 is 16 residues long. Germline CDR1 reads LNHDA; CDR2 reads SQIVND (reference sequence). The V end was cut by 6 bases, the J end by 1 base, with 15 bases between. Here the CDR3 reads CASSFPQGLNTGELFF. CDR3 DNA sequence: TGTGCCAGTAGCTTCCCACAGGGTTTGAACACCGGGGAGCTGTTTTTT.

Ten or more counts support this clonotype. The genes are TRBV2 and TRBJ2-2; 9 nucleotides agree with TRBD1. Germline loops: CDR1 SNHLY, CDR2 FYNNEI. The V gene end was trimmed by 6 bases and the J gene end by 7 bases; junction bases not matched to a gene: 6. This CDR3 has 14 amino acids. CDR3 loop: CASSRDRAFGELFF. The CDR3 DNA sequence: TGTGCCAGCAGCCGGGACAGGGCTTTCGGGGAGCTGTTTTTT.

The genes are TRBV9 and TRBJ1-2, with D possibly matching TRBD1 (6 bases). The CDR3 runs 15 residues. Trimming pared 3 bases from V and 4 bases from J, leaving 16 bases between. The germline gives CDR1 SGDLS, CDR2 YYNGEE. The CDR3 reads CASSEQGSLIYGYTF. The DNA of the CDR3 is TGTGCCAGCAGCGAACAGGGTTCCCTGATCTATGGCTACACCTTC.

A remark on this clonotype: A far larger clone is just one base off, so this is likely a read error. The chain is built from TRBV7-2 and TRBJ2-1, with a weak D call TRBD1 (5 bases). Germline lookup yields CDR1 SGHTA and CDR2 FQGNSA. The CDR3 has 17 residues. The CDR3 DNA follows: TGTGACAGCAGCCCCTCAGGGCAGGGATTCTCCTACAATGAGCAGTTCTTC. Amino acid sequence: CDSSPSGQGFSYNEQFF.

The rearrangement links TRBV3-1 to TRBJ2-5, with D possibly being TRBD2 (5 bases). Germline V gene lookup returns CDR1 LGHDT and CDR2 YNNKEL (reference sequence). The CDR3 covers 14 residues. V was clipped by 4 bases and J by 8 bases, with 17 bases between them. The CDR3 loop reads CASSPTGNRETQYF. Written as DNA, the CDR3 is TGTGCCAGCAGCCCTACGGGGAACCGGGAAACCCAGTACTTC.

There are a few counts of this clonotype. The genes are TRBV21-1 and TRBJ2-4; the DNA was not used to check the table's D call, TRBD1. TRBV21-1 is a documented pseudogene. The CDR3 spans 17 residues. In DNA form, the CDR3 reads TGTGCCAGCAGCGCCCCCCAGGGGACCATTGCCAAAAACATTCAGTACTTC. It translates to CASSAPQGTIAKNIQYF.

This clonotype has only one observation. CDR3 DNA: TGCAGTGCTAACCAGGGGCAAAGCGGTGAAAAACTGTTTTTT. Its translation is CSANQGQSGEKLFF. This chain connects TRBV20-1 to TRBJ1-4, with D maybe TRBD1 (6 bases). Germline CDR1 is DFQATT and CDR2 is SNEGSKA (reference sequence). The CDR3 totals 14 residues. Trimming took off 4 bases at V and 7 bases at J, with 16 bases between the two ends.

As concerns this clonotype: A single base separates this from a much larger clone, so it may be a read error. The gene calls are TRBV29-1 and TRBJ1-1, with D tentatively TRBD1 (6 bases). Trimming cost V 8 bases and J 4 bases, with 14 bases left between them. The germline V gene encodes CDR1 SQVTM and CDR2 ANQGSEA. This CDR3 comprises 12 residues. The CDR3 DNA reads TGCAGCTTGGGACATACGAGCACTGAAGCTTTCTTT. This sequence encodes CSLGHTSTEAFF.